This T cell receptor (beta chain) was documented in a study of identical twins. TCRdb fed the 5' RACE reads into MiXCR, producing one record per CDR3 protein. Of hundreds of thousands of distinct CDR3 sequences listed, 21% are singletons. V lost 3 bases and J lost 0, with 24 bases in between. There are 19 residues in the CDR3. From germline, CDR1 is SGHNT and CDR2 YYREEE (reference sequence). These data were also reused for a study on T cells expressing NK-cell markers.

V is TRBV5-4 and J is TRBJ1-1, with a tentative D call TRBD1 (5 bases). The TCR was taken from a young woman in good health. Sequencing input: PBMCs. In DNA, the CDR3 is TGTGCCAGCAGCTGGGGGAGGTCAGGAAAAGGACGGATGAACACTGAAGCTTTCTTT. It yields the protein CASSWGRSGKGRMNTEAFF.